The 23 T cell receptor beta chains below all came from one sample that was sequenced in a study of T cell responses to AZD1222 COVID-19 vaccine. Using immunoSEQ multiplex PCR, the repertoire was profiled, and TCRdb retains in-frame clones only, with some absent. The sample contains under 95,000 clones, 88% of which appear only once. The sample was peripheral blood, taken 28 days after the second AZD1222 dose. These receptors all come from an adult who received the AZD1222 COVID-19 vaccine.

This chain joins TRBV21-1 and TRBJ2-1. TRBV21-1 is a recognized pseudogene. The CDR3 sequence is 15 residues long. This CDR3 reads CASSNAVVSYNEQFF. The CDR3 DNA reads TGTGCCAGCAGCAACGCCGTCGTAAGTTACAATGAGCAGTTCTTC.

This clone was recorded once. V is TRBV10-3 and J is TRBJ2-1; 8 bases map to TRBD2. The CDR3 length is 15 residues. Germline CDR1 ENHRY, CDR2 SYGVKD. Trimming took 5 bases from V and 3 from J; bases not matched to a gene: 6. The CDR3 coding sequence is TGTGCCATCAGTTCCCCCGGGACTAGCTACAATGAGCAGTTCTTC. It translates to CAISSPGTSYNEQFF.

The chain has TRBV5-1 and TRBJ2-2; a weak D match, TRBD2 (6 bases). The V end was cut by 4 bases, the J end by 0 bases, with 10 bases between. The CDR3 is 15 residues long. Germline CDR1 is SGHRS and CDR2 is YFSETQ. The CDR3 loop is CASSPSGANTGELFF. The CDR3 DNA follows: TGCGCCAGCAGCCCCTCGGGGGCGAACACCGGGGAGCTGTTTTTT.

V usage is TRBV19 and J usage is TRBJ2-7; 7 bases line up with TRBD1. The germline CDR1 and CDR2 sequences are LNHDA and SQIVND (reference sequence). This CDR3 has 14 residues. Losses at the gene ends were 5 bases for V and 7 bases for J; bases not matched to a gene: 11. CDR3 coding DNA: TGTGCCAGTAGTGTCACATTACAGGGGTCGGAGCAGTACTTC. Translation: CASSVTLQGSEQYF.

CDR3 region: CASSKRQTGIEAFF. The CDR3 DNA follows: TGTGCCAGTAGTAAGCGGCAAACAGGGATTGAAGCTTTCTTT. This chain links TRBV19 with TRBJ1-1; possibly TRBD1 for D (6 bases). This CDR3 comprises 14 residues. In germline, CDR1 is LNHDA, CDR2 SQIVND (reference sequence). The V end was cut by 4 bases, the J end by 7 bases, with 16 bases between.

The gene calls are TRBV9 and TRBJ2-2, with TRBD2 matching over 14 bases. The CDR3 loop spans 19 amino acids. The junction had 7 bases not matched to a gene; V was cut back by 2 bases and J by 1 base. The germline V gene encodes CDR1 SGDLS and CDR2 YYNGEE. CDR3 loop: CASSVGTSGSIRNTGELFF. The CDR3 region has the DNA TGTGCCAGCAGCGTGGGGACTAGCGGGAGTATAAGGAACACCGGGGAGCTGTTTTTT.

The chain is built from TRBV2 and TRBJ2-3; 7 nucleotides line up with TRBD2. Germline CDR1 reads SNHLY; CDR2 reads FYNNEI. V dropped 8 bases and J dropped 0; count of bases not matched to a gene: 2. The CDR3 contains 13 residues. The CDR3 region is CASARESTDTQYF. DNA for the CDR3: TGTGCCAGCGCGCGGGAGAGCACAGATACGCAGTATTTT.

The chain employs TRBV9 and TRBJ1-2; unclear D gene. With 0 bases removed from V and 8 bases from J, the gap between germline ends came to 14 bases. The CDR3 spans 14 residues. The V gene's germline CDR1 is SGDLS and CDR2 YYNGEE. The CDR3: CASSVARQVDGYTF. The CDR3 nucleotides are TGTGCCAGCAGCGTAGCCCGGCAGGTGGACGGCTACACCTTC.

The chain links TRBV4-3 to TRBJ2-1; D remains ambiguous. V lost 0 bases, J lost 10 bases, and 19 bases lay in between. The germline V gene encodes CDR1 LGHNA and CDR2 YSLEER. The CDR3 spans 16 residues. CDR3 sequence reads: CASSQDTAWAGWEQFF. CDR3 nucleotides: TGCGCCAGCAGCCAAGACACCGCATGGGCAGGTTGGGAGCAGTTCTTC.

The chain is built from TRBV5-1 and TRBJ2-7; weak D call: TRBD2 (6 bases). V lost 3 bases to trimming and J lost 3 bases, with 7 bases between them. The CDR3 runs 12 residues. Germline V gene lookup returns CDR1 SGHRS and CDR2 YFSETQ. CDR3 nucleotides: TGCGCCAGCAGCTCGACTAGCTACGAGCAGTACTTC. The encoded protein is CASSSTSYEQYF.

The table lists this clone with a count of one. The chain has TRBV7-8 and TRBJ2-7, with 10 bases fitting TRBD1. CDR1 SGHVS and CDR2 FQNEAQ come from the germline V gene. CDR3 length equals 14 residues. V shed 6 bases, J shed 6 bases, and the junction held 8 bases outside the gene matches. The DNA of the CDR3 is TGTGCCAGCAGACCGGGACAGGGGATATTCGAGCAGTACTTC. Translated, it gives CASRPGQGIFEQYF.

The J gene is TRBJ2-2, the V gene TRBV7-8, with 10 nucleotides matching TRBD2. Germline CDR1 reads SGHVS; CDR2 reads FQNEAQ. J gave up 3 bases and V 5 bases, and 9 bases lay outside the gene matches. This CDR3 region has 17 residues. CDR3 sequence (DNA): TGTGCCAGCAGCCCCCGGGTAGCGGGAGGCCACACCGGGGAGCTGTTTTTT. Amino acid sequence: CASSPRVAGGHTGELFF.

This CDR3 is CASSQGRGNQPQHF. The CDR3 DNA reads TGCGCCAGCAGCCAAGGCAGGGGCAATCAGCCCCAGCATTTT. This chain connects TRBV4-3 to TRBJ1-5; a weak D match, TRBD1 (5 bases). V was shortened by 1 base and J by 2 bases, with 6 bases between the two germline ends. The CDR3 runs 14 residues. Germline CDR1 and CDR2: LGHNA and YSLEER.

This chain links TRBV30 with TRBJ1-5; D is unresolved. The CDR3 covers 14 residues. CDR1 is GTSNPN, CDR2 SVGIG, per germline (reference sequence). Deletions cut 0 bases from V and 4 bases from J, with 10 bases between. CDR3 nucleotide sequence: TGTGCCTGGAGTGTATACGGGTTAAATCAGCCCCAGCATTTT. Protein product: CAWSVYGLNQPQHF.

This clone occurred once. This chain joins TRBV6-5 and TRBJ1-6, with 8 bases lining up with TRBD1. The CDR3 is made up of 15 amino acids. V shed 2 bases and J 9 bases; nucleotides not matched to a gene: 6. Germline assignment: CDR1 MNHEY and CDR2 SVGAGI. The CDR3 loop is CASSYAGQGASPLHF. CDR3 DNA: TGTGCCAGCAGTTACGCAGGTCAGGGGGCTTCACCCCTCCACTTT.

The CDR3 region is CASRSGTGHGYTF. The CDR3 DNA follows: TGTGCCAGCAGGTCCGGGACAGGGCATGGCTACACCTTC. The rearrangement joins TRBV7-9 to TRBJ1-2; 9 nucleotides match TRBD1. Germline values: CDR1 SEHNR, CDR2 FQNEAQ (reference sequence). The CDR3 consists of 13 residues. V was clipped by 6 bases and J by 6 bases; unmatched bases: 5. The complete variable domain, with remaining parts taken from reference TRBV7-9 and TRBJ1-2, reads DTGVSQNPRHKITKRGQNVTFRCDPISEHNRLYWYRQTLGQGPEFLTYFQNEAQLEKSRLLSDRFSAERPKGSFSTLEIQRTEQGDSAMYLCASRSGTGHGYTFGSGTRLTVV.

This chain links TRBV2 with TRBJ2-4; D not resolved. CDR1 and CDR2 from the germline V gene are SNHLY and FYNNEI. The ends were cut back, 6 bases at V and 0 bases at J, with 9 bases in the middle. This CDR3 comprises 14 residues. The CDR3 region has the DNA TGTGCCAGCAGGCAGAACGTAGCCAAAAACATTCAGTACTTC. Translation: CASRQNVAKNIQYF.

The chain couples TRBV7-3 to TRBJ2-1, with 9 bases identical to TRBD2. Trimming cost V 2 bases and J 9 bases; bases outside gene matches: 11. This CDR3 is 16 amino acids long. The germline V gene encodes CDR1 SGHTA and CDR2 FQGTGA. CDR3 coding DNA: TGTGCCAGCAGCTTAGCGGGGGGACTAGCATCCGGTGAGCAGTTCTTC. Protein: CASSLAGGLASGEQFF.

This chain connects TRBV6-2 or TRBV6-3 to TRBJ2-5; a possible D gene is TRBD2 (7 bases). This CDR3 has 15 residues. Germline lookup yields CDR1 MNHEY and CDR2 SVGEGT. The V and J ends lost 6 bases and 4 bases respectively, with 18 bases between them. The chain's CDR3 is CASSFNGGQGETQYF. In DNA form, the CDR3 reads TGTGCCAGCAGCTTCAACGGGGGGCAAGGAGAGACCCAGTACTTC.

The J gene is TRBJ1-4, the V gene TRBV4-1; D uncertain. V lost 0 bases and J 0 bases, leaving 8 bases between the germline ends. Germline CDR1 and CDR2: MGHRA and YSYEKL. The CDR3 is 16 amino acids. CDR3 in DNA: TGCGCCAGCAGCCAAGAACCCGCTGCAACTAATGAAAAACTGTTTTTT. Translated, it gives CASSQEPAATNEKLFF.

V and J are TRBV19 and TRBJ1-1; D gene unclear. This CDR3 region has 13 residues. The germline V and J ends were trimmed by 6 bases and 1 base, with 9 bases remaining between them. Germline V gene data show CDR1 as LNHDA and CDR2 as SQIVND (reference sequence). CDR3 protein: CASRPGWNTEAFF. In DNA, the CDR3 is TGTGCCAGTAGACCGGGTTGGAACACTGAAGCTTTCTTT.

This chain links TRBV30 with TRBJ1-1; no definite D call. The V end was cut by 0 bases, the J end by 4 bases, with 12 bases between. From germline, CDR1 is GTSNPN and CDR2 SVGIG (reference sequence). This CDR3 is 14 amino acids long. The CDR3, as DNA: TGTGCCTGGAGTGTTCTGGGTATGGTCACTGAAGCTTTCTTT. As protein: CAWSVLGMVTEAFF.

The chain carries TRBV12-3 or TRBV12-4 and TRBJ2-1; D tentatively reads TRBD1 or TRBD2 (5 bases each). The CDR3 is 12 amino acids. V lost 1 base to trimming and J lost 9 bases, with 7 bases between them. CDR3 in DNA: TGTGCCAGCAGTTTAGGGGACGGTGAGCAGTTCTTC. It specifies CASSLGDGEQFF.